The sequence of this T cell receptor (beta chain) was determined in a study of blood T cell repertoires in COVID-19. Study-wide context: The United States, Italy and Spain were the sources of the acute and convalescent COVID-19 samples. T cells, B-cell-depleted T cells, or PBMCs supplied cDNA or gDNA.

The CDR3 consists of 12 residues. CDR1 PRHDT and CDR2 FYEKMQ come from the germline V gene (reference sequence). V shed 1 base and J shed 11 bases, with 11 bases lying between them. As handled by the study authors: Amplification with reference gene primers provided the estimates of nucleated cell counts. Using immunoSEQ multiplex PCR, the repertoire was profiled, and TCRdb retains in-frame clones only, with some absent. V, J and clone size were drawn from that table, and D and trimming were deduced from the DNA. This sample has tens of thousands of clones, with roughly four fifths found just once. This TCR was sampled from a man aged 40-49 years with acute or convalescent COVID-19. Sequencing was performed on peripheral blood. The V and J genes are TRBV13 and TRBJ1-1, with D hard to call. CDR3 sequence: CASSLVSPQAFF. The CDR3 region has the DNA TGTGCCAGCAGCTTAGTCTCTCCCCAGGCTTTCTTT.